This T cell receptor (beta chain) emerged from a study of tissue T cells after allogeneic stem cell transplantation. Across the whole study: Patients with graft-versus-host disease had grafts: several unmodified, three CD34-selected and T-cell-depleted. Viable blood and marrow gave sorted CD3+ T cells if numbers allowed.

A note on this clone: Antigen unknown.

V gave up 4 bases and J gave up 2 bases, with 11 bases separating them. Germline CDR1 MRHNA, CDR2 SNTAGT. This CDR3 spans 15 amino acids. TCRdb keeps only in-frame clones here, not all; method: immunoSEQ multiplex PCR. Altogether about 43,000 clones are present, roughly 92% being singletons, with the ten largest covering about 4%. Study-level findings and limits: TCR repertoires tracked anatomic similarity, regardless of disease or transplant status. This small cohort was clinically heterogeneous, and sampling depth was a limitation.

The starting material was blood, obtained before transplantation. This receptor was taken from a woman aged 40-69 years who later had graft-versus-host disease after an allogeneic stem cell transplant. The J gene is TRBJ2-2, the V gene TRBV6-4; tentatively, D is TRBD2 (5 bases). CDR3: CASSALVGNTGELFF. CDR3 sequence (DNA): TGTGCCAGCAGTGCACTAGTCGGAAACACCGGGGAGCTGTTTTTT.